This TCR beta chain was profiled in a study of tumor-infiltrating lymphocytes in oesophageal squamous cell carcinoma. The V and J ends lost 7 bases and 11 bases respectively, with 26 bases between them. CDR1 and CDR2 from the germline V gene are MNHNS and SASEGT. This CDR3 contains 15 residues. One entry per CDR3 protein results from TCRdb running MiXCR on the PCR reads. The sample holds 10,000 to 15,000 distinct CDR3 sequences; roughly 56% are singletons and the top ten take approximately 35%. This clonotype came up a few times. The receptor was derived from a male donor with esophageal squamous cell carcinoma. This rearrangement joins TRBV6-1 to TRBJ2-5, with D perhaps TRBD1 or TRBD2 (7 bases each). The sample taken for sequencing was esophageal tumor tissue. CDR3 sequence (DNA): TGTGCCAGCATCGACAGGGTTGGGGACTACAATGAGCAGTACTTC. Amino acid sequence: CASIDRVGDYNEQYF.